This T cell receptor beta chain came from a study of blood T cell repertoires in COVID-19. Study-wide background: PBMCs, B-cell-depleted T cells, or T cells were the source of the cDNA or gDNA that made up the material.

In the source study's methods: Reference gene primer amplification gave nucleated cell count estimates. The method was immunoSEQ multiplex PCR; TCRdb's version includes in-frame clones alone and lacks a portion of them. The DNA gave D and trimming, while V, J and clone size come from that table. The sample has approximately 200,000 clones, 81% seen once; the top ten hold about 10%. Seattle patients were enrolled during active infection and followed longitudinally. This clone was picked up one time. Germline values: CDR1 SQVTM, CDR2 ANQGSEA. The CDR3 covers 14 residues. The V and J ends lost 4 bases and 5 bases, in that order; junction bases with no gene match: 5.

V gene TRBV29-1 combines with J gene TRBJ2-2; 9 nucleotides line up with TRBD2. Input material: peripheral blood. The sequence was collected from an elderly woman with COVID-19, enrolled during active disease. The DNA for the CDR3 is TGCAGCGTTGGGGACAGCGGGAGGACCGGGGAGCTGTTTTTT. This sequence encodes CSVGDSGRTGELFF.